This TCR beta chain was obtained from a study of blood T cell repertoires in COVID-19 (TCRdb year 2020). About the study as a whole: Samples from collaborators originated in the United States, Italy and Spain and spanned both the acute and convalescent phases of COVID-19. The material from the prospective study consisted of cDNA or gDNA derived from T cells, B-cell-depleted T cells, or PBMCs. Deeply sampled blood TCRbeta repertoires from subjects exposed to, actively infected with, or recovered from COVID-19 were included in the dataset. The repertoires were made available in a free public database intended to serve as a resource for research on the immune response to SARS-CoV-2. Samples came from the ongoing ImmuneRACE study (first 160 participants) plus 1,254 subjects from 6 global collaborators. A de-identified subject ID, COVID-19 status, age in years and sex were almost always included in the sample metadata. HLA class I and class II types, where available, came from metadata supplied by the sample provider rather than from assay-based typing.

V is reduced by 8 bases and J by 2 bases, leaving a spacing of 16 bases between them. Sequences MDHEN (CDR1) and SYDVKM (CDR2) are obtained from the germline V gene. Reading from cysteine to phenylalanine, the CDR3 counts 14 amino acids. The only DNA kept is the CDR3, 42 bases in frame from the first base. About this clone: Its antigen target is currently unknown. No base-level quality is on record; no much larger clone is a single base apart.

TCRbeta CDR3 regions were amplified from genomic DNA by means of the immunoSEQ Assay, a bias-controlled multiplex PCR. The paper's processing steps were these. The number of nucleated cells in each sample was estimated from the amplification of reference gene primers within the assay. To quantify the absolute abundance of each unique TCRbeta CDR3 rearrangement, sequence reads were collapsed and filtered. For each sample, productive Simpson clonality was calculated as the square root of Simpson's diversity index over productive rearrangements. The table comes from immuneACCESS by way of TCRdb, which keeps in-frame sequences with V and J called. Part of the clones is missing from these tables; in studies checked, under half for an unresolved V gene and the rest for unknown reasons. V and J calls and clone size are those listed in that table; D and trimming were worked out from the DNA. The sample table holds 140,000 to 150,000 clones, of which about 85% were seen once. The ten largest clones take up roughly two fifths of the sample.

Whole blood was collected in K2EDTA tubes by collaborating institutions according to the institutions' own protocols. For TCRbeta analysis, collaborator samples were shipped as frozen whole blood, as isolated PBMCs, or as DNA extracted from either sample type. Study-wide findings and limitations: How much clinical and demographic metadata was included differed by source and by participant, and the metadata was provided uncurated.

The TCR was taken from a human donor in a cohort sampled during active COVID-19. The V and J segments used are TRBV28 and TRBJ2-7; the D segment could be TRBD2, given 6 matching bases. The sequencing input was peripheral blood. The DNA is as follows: TGTGCCAGCGGGGGGTATAGGGCCACCTACGAGCAGTACTTC. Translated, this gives CASGGYRATYEQYF.